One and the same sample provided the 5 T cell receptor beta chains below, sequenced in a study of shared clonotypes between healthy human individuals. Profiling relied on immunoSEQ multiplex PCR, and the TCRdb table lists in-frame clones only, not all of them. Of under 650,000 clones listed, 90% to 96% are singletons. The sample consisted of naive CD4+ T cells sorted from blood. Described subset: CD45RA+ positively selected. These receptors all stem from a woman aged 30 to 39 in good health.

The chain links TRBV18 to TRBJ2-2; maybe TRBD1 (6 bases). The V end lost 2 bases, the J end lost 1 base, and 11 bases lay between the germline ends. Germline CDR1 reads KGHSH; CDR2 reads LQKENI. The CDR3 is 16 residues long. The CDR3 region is CASSPIGQQNTGELFF. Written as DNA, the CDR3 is TGTGCCAGCTCACCAATAGGACAGCAGAACACCGGGGAGCTGTTTTTT.

The CDR3 sequence is CASSARIRTSGSIVYEQYF. Here the CDR3 DNA reads TGTGCCAGTAGTGCCCGGATCAGGACTAGCGGGAGCATTGTCTACGAGCAGTACTTC. The chain carries TRBV19 and TRBJ2-7; 13 nucleotides match TRBD2. The CDR3 covers 19 residues. CDR1 is LNHDA, CDR2 SQIVND, per germline (reference sequence). V shed 5 bases and J 3 bases; nucleotides not matched to a gene: 16.

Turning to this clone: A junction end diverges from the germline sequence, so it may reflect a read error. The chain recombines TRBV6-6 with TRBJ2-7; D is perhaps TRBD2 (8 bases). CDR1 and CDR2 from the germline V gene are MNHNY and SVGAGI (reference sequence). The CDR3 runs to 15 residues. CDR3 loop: CASSQPGQNPLAGNF. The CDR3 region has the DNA TGTGCCAGCAGTCAGCCGGGACAGAACCCTTTAGCGGGGAACTTC.

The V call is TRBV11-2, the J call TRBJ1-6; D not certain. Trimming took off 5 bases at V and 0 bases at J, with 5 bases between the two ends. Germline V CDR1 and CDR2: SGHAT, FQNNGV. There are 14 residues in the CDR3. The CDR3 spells CASSRNSYNSPLHF. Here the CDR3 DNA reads TGTGCCAGCAGCCGAAACTCCTATAATTCACCCCTCCACTTT.

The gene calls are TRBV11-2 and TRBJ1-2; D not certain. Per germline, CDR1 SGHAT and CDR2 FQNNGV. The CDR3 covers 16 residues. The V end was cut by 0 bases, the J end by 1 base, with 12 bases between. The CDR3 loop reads CASSLEVRRNNYGYTF. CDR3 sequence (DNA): TGTGCCAGCAGCTTAGAAGTCAGGAGGAATAACTATGGCTACACCTTC. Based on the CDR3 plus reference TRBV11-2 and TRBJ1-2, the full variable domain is EAGVAQSPRYKIIEKRQSVAFWCNPISGHATLYWYQQILGQGPKLLIQFQNNGVVDDSQLPKDRFSAERLKGVDSTLKIQPAKLEDSAVYLCASSLEVRRNNYGYTFGSGTRLTVV.